This entry lists 5 T cell receptor beta chains sequenced from one sample in a study of regulatory T cells in long-lasting Graves disease. Sequencing libraries for TCR beta were prepared with iRepertoire HTBI primers and Arm-PCR of CDR3 regions. TCRdb redid the calling of the multiplex PCR reads with MiXCR, one entry per CDR3 protein. This sample has some 240,000 distinct CDR3 sequences, with around 19% found just once. Time point denoted: newly diagnosed GD, antithyroid drugs for less than 3 months. Isolated PBMC RNA provided the starting material for the TCR library. Separately, the same data were catalogued under a study of T cells in Graves' hyperthyroidism and ophthalmopathy.

The sample in question was peripheral blood mononuclear cells (PBMCs), obtained at new diagnosis, from a patient treated with antithyroid drugs. The source of these receptors is a woman aged 25 to 39 with Graves disease.

The chain carries TRBV27 and TRBJ1-2; a possible D gene is TRBD1 (5 bases). The germline V gene has CDR1 MNHEY and CDR2 SMNVEV (reference sequence). Deletions cut 5 bases from V and 4 bases from J, with 17 bases between. This CDR3 region has 15 residues. The CDR3 loop is CASSPYRDGPYGYTF. In nucleotides, the CDR3 is TGTGCCAGCAGTCCGTATCGGGACGGACCCTATGGCTACACCTTC.

V gene TRBV5-1 combines with J gene TRBJ2-5; no firm D call. Per the germline V gene, CDR1 is SGHRS and CDR2 is YFSETQ. Trimming removed 0 bases from V and 0 bases from J, with 15 bases in between. CDR3 length: 17 residues. CDR3 bases: TGCGCCAGCAGCTTGGAAGGGTTAGGCTGGAACCAAGAGACCCAGTACTTC. It translates to CASSLEGLGWNQETQYF.

In the case of this clonotype: The junction and the germline gene differ at one end; a read error may be behind it. The chain is built from TRBV5-5 and TRBJ2-7; D ambiguous. This CDR3 contains 12 residues. CDR1 and CDR2 (germline): SGHKS, YYEKEE (reference sequence). This chain's CDR3 is CTSSLGVYEQYF. The CDR3 coding sequence is TGTACCAGCAGCTTGGGTGTCTACGAGCAGTACTTC. The complete variable domain, with remaining parts taken from reference TRBV5-5 and TRBJ2-7, reads DAGVTQSPTHLIKTRGQQVTLRCSPISGHKSVSWYQQVLGQGPQFIFQYYEKEERGRGNFPDRFSARQFPNYSSELNVNALLLGDSALYLCTSSLGVYEQYFGPGTRLTVT.

Many counts were recorded for this clonotype. The V and J genes are TRBV2 and TRBJ2-7; 15 bases align to TRBD2. The junction had 8 bases not matched to a gene; V was cut back by 7 bases and J by 7 bases. The germline CDR1 and CDR2 sequences are SNHLY and FYNNEI. The CDR3 is 15 residues long. CDR3 sequence reads: CASTQGLAGGREQYF. The CDR3 DNA follows: TGTGCCAGCACCCAGGGACTAGCGGGAGGAAGGGAGCAGTACTTC.

This clonotype was counted between two and nine times. The chain employs TRBV12-3 or TRBV12-4 and TRBJ2-7; D not resolved. This CDR3 has 13 amino acids. V was trimmed by 3 bases and J by 7 bases, leaving 13 bases between them. Here the CDR3 DNA reads TGTGCCAGCAGTTTGGGTAGAGTCGGGGAGCAGTACTTC. Its protein product is CASSLGRVGEQYF.